The present entry profiles one T cell receptor (beta chain) with its context. The data were taken from a study of shared T cell receptors in the human thymus. Germline lookup yields CDR1 SGHVS and CDR2 FNYEAQ. Trimming took off 5 bases at V and 3 bases at J, with 30 bases between the two ends. CDR3 length equals 20 residues. The protocol was immunoSEQ multiplex PCR, while the TCRdb copy is restricted to in-frame clones and leaves out a portion. The data hold 720,000 or so clones, with 70% to 90% observed a single time. The same data also went into a second study, on human thymus T cells.

This receptor was identified in a girl under two years old with a congenital heart defect. The material sequenced was thymocytes. The chain recombines TRBV7-6 with TRBJ2-3; no definite D call. CDR3 amino acids: CASSPPPGALNTTETDTQYF. CDR3 DNA: TGTGCCAGCAGCCCCCCTCCCGGCGCCTTGAATACTACGGAGACAGATACGCAGTATTTT.